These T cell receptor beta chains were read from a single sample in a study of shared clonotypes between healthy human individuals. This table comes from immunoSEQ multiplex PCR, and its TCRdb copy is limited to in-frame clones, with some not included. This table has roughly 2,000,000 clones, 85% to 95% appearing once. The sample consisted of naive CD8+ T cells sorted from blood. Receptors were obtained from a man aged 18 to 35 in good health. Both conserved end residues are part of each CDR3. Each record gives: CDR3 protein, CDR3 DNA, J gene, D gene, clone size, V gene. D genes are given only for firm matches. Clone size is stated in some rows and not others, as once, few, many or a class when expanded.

CSVEDQETYEQYF | TGCAGCGTTGAAGATCAGGAAACCTACGAGCAGTACTTC | TRBJ2-7 | - | once | TRBV29-1
CASSSSGTSGRNTQYF | TGTGCCAGCAGTTCGTCCGGGACTAGCGGGAGGAATACGCAGTATTTT | TRBJ2-3 | TRBD2 | - | TRBV7-9
CASSPPRGERETYEQYF | TGTGCCAGCAGCCCGCCGCGGGGAGAGCGCGAAACCTACGAGCAGTACTTC | TRBJ2-7 | - | - | TRBV13
CASSLGDGTYEQYF | TGTGCCAGCAGCTTGGGGGACGGAACCTACGAGCAGTACTTC | TRBJ2-7 | - | - | TRBV5-4
CASSFAYQETQYF | TGTGCCAGCAGCTTCGCGTACCAAGAGACCCAGTACTTC | TRBJ2-5 | - | - | TRBV13
CASSLSKTYEQYF | TGTGCCAGCAGTTTATCTAAAACCTACGAGCAGTACTTC | TRBJ2-7 | - | - | TRBV27
CSVEEAGEDEQYF | TGCAGCGTTGAAGAGGCTGGGGAGGACGAGCAGTACTTC | TRBJ2-7 | - | - | TRBV29-1
CASSPQVNTEAFF | TGTGCCAGCAGCCCGCAAGTTAACACTGAAGCTTTCTTT | TRBJ1-1 | - | - | TRBV28
CASSSGPRGYSYEQYF | TGTGCTAGCAGCTCGGGCCCCCGGGGCTACTCCTACGAGCAGTACTTC | TRBJ2-7 | - | - | TRBV7-7
CASSQTGSNEKLFF | TGTGCCAGCAGCCAGACAGGGTCAAATGAAAAACTGTTTTTT | TRBJ1-4 | TRBD1 | - | TRBV28
CASSSRARDYRNEQYF | TGTGCCAGCAGCTCGCGGGCCCGGGACTACCGTAACGAGCAGTACTTC | TRBJ2-7 | TRBD2 | - | TRBV7-9
CASSDGPGELFF | TGTGCCAGCAGTGACGGCCCCGGGGAGCTGTTTTTT | TRBJ2-2 | - | - | TRBV6-4
CSVDHGEQFF | TGCAGCGTTGATCACGGTGAGCAGTTCTTC | TRBJ2-1 | - | - | TRBV29-1
CASSPTSSYEQYF | TGTGCCAGCAGCCCAACTAGCTCCTACGAGCAGTACTTC | TRBJ2-7 | - | - | TRBV11-2
CASSGGVGAYEQYF | TGTGCCAGTAGTGGGGGGGTCGGCGCCTACGAGCAGTACTTC | TRBJ2-7 | TRBD2 | - | TRBV19
CASSLVQSTEAFF | TGTGCCAGCAGCTTGGTACAGTCGACTGAAGCTTTCTTT | TRBJ1-1 | - | - | TRBV5-6
CASSLGGPASSYEQYF | TGTGCCAGCAGCTTAGGAGGCCCCGCAAGCTCCTACGAGCAGTACTTC | TRBJ2-7 | - | - | TRBV7-6
CASSLARLNADTQYF | TGTGCCAGCAGCTTGGCCAGATTAAACGCAGATACGCAGTATTTT | TRBJ2-3 | - | - | TRBV5-6
CASSSGTDNQPQHF | TGCGCCAGCAGCTCCGGGACAGATAATCAGCCCCAGCATTTT | TRBJ1-5 | TRBD1 | - | TRBV5-1
CASSLGGGYEQYF | TGTGCCAGCAGCTTAGGAGGTGGCTACGAGCAGTACTTC | TRBJ2-7 | - | - | TRBV7-2
CASSPSSYEQYF | TGTGCCAGCAGTCCGTCTTCCTACGAGCAGTACTTC | TRBJ2-7 | - | - | TRBV14
CASSVASGGAQETQYF | TGTGCCAGCAGCGTAGCTAGCGGGGGGGCTCAAGAGACCCAGTACTTC | TRBJ2-5 | TRBD2 | - | TRBV9
CASSPPDIPNYGYTF | TGTGCCAGCAGCCCCCCGGACATCCCTAACTATGGCTACACCTTC | TRBJ1-2 | - | - | TRBV9
CASSSGGASTDTQYF | TGTGCCAGTAGCTCGGGAGGTGCGTCCACAGATACGCAGTATTTT | TRBJ2-3 | TRBD2 | - | TRBV19
CASSLRTSGRYQETQYF | TGTGCCAGCAGCTTGAGGACTAGCGGGAGATACCAAGAGACCCAGTACTTC | TRBJ2-5 | TRBD2 | - | TRBV5-4
CSVAAAGGQYF | TGCAGCGTCGCCGCGGCGGGTGGGCAGTATTTT | TRBJ2-3 | - | - | TRBV29-1
CASSYQFRQGETQYF | TGTGCCAGCAGTTACCAGTTTCGCCAGGGAGAGACCCAGTACTTC | TRBJ2-5 | - | - | TRBV6-5
CASRRQGESYEQYF | TGTGCCAGCAGGAGGCAGGGAGAGTCCTACGAGCAGTACTTC | TRBJ2-7 | - | - | TRBV7-9
CASSPTSGVQETQYF | TGTGCCAGCAGTCCGACTAGCGGGGTTCAAGAGACCCAGTACTTC | TRBJ2-5 | TRBD2 | once | TRBV27
CASSWGTGSNEQYF | TGTGCCAGCAGTTGGGGTACAGGGTCTAACGAGCAGTACTTC | TRBJ2-7 | - | - | TRBV28
CASSQVPGGGDTQYF | TGCGCCAGCAGCCAAGTGCCGGGGGGGGGTGATACGCAGTATTTT | TRBJ2-3 | TRBD2 | - | TRBV4-1
CAWKERGIQETQYF | TGTGCCTGGAAAGAGCGGGGGATCCAAGAGACCCAGTACTTC | TRBJ2-5 | TRBD2 | - | TRBV30
CASSPLWDSNQPQHF | TGTGCCAGCAGTCCGCTCTGGGATAGCAATCAGCCCCAGCATTTT | TRBJ1-5 | - | - | TRBV27
CASSQDRGDPNTGELFF | TGTGCCAGCAGCCAAGATCGGGGGGATCCGAACACCGGGGAGCTGTTTTTT | TRBJ2-2 | TRBD2 | - | TRBV4-2
CASSLRRSWNEQFF | TGTGCCAGCAGCTTAAGGCGGAGCTGGAATGAGCAGTTCTTC | TRBJ2-1 | - | - | TRBV7-2
CASSTLALSSYNEQFF | TGTGCCAGCAGTACACTAGCGCTTAGCTCCTACAATGAGCAGTTCTTC | TRBJ2-1 | TRBD2 | - | TRBV7-9
CASSKGRGGTNNEQFF | TGTGCCAGCAGCAAAGGACGGGGGGGGACCAACAATGAGCAGTTCTTC | TRBJ2-1 | TRBD2 | - | TRBV14
CASSQAGDSYEQYF | TGCGCCAGCAGCCAAGCAGGGGACTCCTACGAGCAGTACTTC | TRBJ2-7 | - | - | TRBV4-1
CASSLETGEQETQYF | TGTGCCAGCAGCTTGGAGACAGGGGAGCAAGAGACCCAGTACTTC | TRBJ2-5 | TRBD1 | once | TRBV5-4
CASSSPAGAPGELFF | TGTGCCAGCAGCTCGCCAGCGGGAGCTCCCGGGGAGCTGTTTTTT | TRBJ2-2 | TRBD2 | - | TRBV11-2